This record concerns one TCR beta chain sequence. What it binds is not known. A second PCR of about 7 to 12 cycles used a sample-barcoded 5' primer and a J-beta primer mix. CDR3-containing paired-end reads numbering at least 2.5 million came from each sample. TCRdb called the 5' RACE reads again in MiXCR, with one record for every CDR3 protein. The table includes about 1.7 million distinct CDR3 sequences, approximately 28% detected once. For every donor, a draw yielded 8.5 to 10 milliliters of peripheral blood. V lost 7 bases to trimming and J lost 3 bases, with 25 bases between them. This CDR3 is 17 amino acids long. Germline V gives CDR1 SQVTM, CDR2 ANQGSEA. This sample stems from a study of blood T cells in healthy people across ages. Overall study: Roughly one uniquely barcoded beta molecule per two T cells was captured.

General study findings and limits: Naive CD4+ cells and diversity were both higher in long-lived donors than in aged donors.

This TCR was recovered from a woman between 25 and 40 years old in good health. Sequencing was carried out using blood. The genes are TRBV29-1 and TRBJ2-1; D is possibly TRBD1 (6 bases). DNA of the CDR3: TGCAGCGCCCTACAGGGTTTGAATCCATTAAGCTACAATGAGCAGTTCTTC. It codes for CSALQGLNPLSYNEQFF.